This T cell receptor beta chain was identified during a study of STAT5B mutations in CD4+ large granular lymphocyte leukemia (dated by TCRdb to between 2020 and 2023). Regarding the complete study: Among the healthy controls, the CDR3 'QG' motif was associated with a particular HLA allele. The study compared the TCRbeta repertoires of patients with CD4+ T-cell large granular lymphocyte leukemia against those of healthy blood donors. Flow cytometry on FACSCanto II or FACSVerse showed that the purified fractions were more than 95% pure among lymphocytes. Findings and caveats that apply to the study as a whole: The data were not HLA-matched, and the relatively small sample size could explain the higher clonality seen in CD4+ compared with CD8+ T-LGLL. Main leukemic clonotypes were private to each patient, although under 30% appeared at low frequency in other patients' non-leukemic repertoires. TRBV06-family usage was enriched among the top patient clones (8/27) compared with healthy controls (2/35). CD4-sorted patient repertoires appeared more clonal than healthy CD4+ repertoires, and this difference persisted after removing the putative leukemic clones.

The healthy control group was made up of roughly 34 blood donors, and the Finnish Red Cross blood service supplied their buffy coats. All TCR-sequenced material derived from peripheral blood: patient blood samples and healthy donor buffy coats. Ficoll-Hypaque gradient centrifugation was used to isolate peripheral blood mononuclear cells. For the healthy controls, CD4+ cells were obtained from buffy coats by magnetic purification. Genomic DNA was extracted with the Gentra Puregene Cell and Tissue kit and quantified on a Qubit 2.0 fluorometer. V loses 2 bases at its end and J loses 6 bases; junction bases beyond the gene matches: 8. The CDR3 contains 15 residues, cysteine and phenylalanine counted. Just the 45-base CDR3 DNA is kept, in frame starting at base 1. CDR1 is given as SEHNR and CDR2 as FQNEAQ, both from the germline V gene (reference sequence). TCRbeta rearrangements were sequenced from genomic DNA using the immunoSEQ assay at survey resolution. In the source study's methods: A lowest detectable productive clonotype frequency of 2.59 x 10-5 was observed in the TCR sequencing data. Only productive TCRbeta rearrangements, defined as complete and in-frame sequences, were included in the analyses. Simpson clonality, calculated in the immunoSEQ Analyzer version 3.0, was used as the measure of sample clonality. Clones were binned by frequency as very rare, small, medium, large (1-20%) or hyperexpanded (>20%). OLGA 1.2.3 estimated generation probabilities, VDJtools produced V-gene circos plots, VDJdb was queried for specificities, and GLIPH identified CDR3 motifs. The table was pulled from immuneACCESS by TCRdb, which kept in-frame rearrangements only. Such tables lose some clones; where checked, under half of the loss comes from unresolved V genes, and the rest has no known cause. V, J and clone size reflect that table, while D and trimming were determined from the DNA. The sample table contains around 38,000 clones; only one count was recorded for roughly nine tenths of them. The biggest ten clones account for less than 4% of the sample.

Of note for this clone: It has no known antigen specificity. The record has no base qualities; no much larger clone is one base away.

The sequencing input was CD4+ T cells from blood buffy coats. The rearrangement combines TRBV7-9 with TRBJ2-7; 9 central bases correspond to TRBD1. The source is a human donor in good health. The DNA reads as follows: TGTGCCAGCAGCTTAATTTCGGGGACAGGGTCCGAGCAGTACTTC. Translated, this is CASSLISGTGSEQYF. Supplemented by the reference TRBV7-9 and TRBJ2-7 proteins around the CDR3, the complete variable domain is DTGVSQNPRHKITKRGQNVTFRCDPISEHNRLYWYRQTLGQGPEFLTYFQNEAQLEKSRLLSDRFSAERPKGSFSTLEIQRTEQGDSAMYLCASSLISGTGSEQYFGPGTRLTVT.